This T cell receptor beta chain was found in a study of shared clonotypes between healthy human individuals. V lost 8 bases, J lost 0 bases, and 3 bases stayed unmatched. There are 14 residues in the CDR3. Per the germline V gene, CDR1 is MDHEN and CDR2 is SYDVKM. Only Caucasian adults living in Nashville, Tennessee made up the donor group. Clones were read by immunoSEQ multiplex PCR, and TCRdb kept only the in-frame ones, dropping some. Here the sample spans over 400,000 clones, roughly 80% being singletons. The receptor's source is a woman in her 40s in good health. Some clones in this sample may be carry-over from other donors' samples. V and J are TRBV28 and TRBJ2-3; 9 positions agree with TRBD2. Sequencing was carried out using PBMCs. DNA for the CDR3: TGTGCCAGCGGAGCGGGAGGAAGCACAGATACGCAGTATTTT. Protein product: CASGAGGSTDTQYF.